One sample yielded the 5 T cell receptor beta chains listed below, sequenced in a study of blood T cell repertoires in COVID-19. Profiled with immunoSEQ multiplex PCR; TCRdb holds only in-frame clones, not every one. Of roughly 250,000 clones listed, roughly 85% are singletons. The source material was PBMCs or T cells enriched from blood (not recorded which). Receptors originate from a woman aged 30 to 39 who had recovered from COVID-19.

V usage is TRBV5-6 and J usage is TRBJ2-1; 8 positions match TRBD2. Germline CDR1 reads SGHDT; CDR2 reads YYEEEE. The CDR3 runs to 17 residues. Trimming cost V 0 bases and J 2 bases; bases outside gene matches: 7. DNA for the CDR3: TGTGCCAGCAGCTTGGTCACGGGGGGGCTGCCCTACAATGAGCAGTTCTTC. Encoded protein: CASSLVTGGLPYNEQFF.

The chain couples TRBV19 to TRBJ2-1; 7 bases are a match to TRBD1. The CDR3 consists of 12 residues. J lost 15 bases, V lost 5 bases, and 10 bases had no gene match. CDR1 is LNHDA, CDR2 SQIVND, per germline (reference sequence). CDR3: CASSRDSLRPFF. CDR3 nucleotide sequence: TGTGCCAGTAGTCGGGACAGCCTACGGCCGTTCTTC.

V usage is TRBV3-1 (or the pseudogene TRBV3-2) and J usage is TRBJ2-1, with a weak D call TRBD2 (5 bases). The CDR3 length is 12 residues. Germline CDR1 and CDR2: LGHDT and YNNKEL (reference sequence). V was cut by 2 bases and J by 10 bases, with 9 bases left in between. The DNA for the CDR3 is TGTGCCAGCAGCCAAACTCGGGAAGAGCAGTTCTTC. This translates into CASSQTREEQFF.

This rearrangement joins TRBV5-6 to TRBJ1-5; D possibly corresponds to TRBD1 (6 bases). The germline CDR1 and CDR2 sequences are SGHDT and YYEEEE. The CDR3 length is 13 residues. V lost 4 bases and J lost 9, with 14 bases in between. The CDR3 reads CASSPGVLGPQHF. CDR3 sequence (DNA): TGTGCCAGCAGCCCAGGGGTATTGGGGCCCCAGCATTTT.

J is TRBJ1-6 and V is TRBV5-1; 7 bases are a match to TRBD1. The CDR3 runs 18 residues. Germline-derived CDR1 and CDR2 are SGHRS and YFSETQ. J was trimmed by 3 bases and V by 4 bases; bases with no gene match: 13. CDR3 loop: CASSGGQHTSSYNSPLHF. DNA of the CDR3: TGCGCCAGCAGCGGGGGACAGCACACTTCAAGCTATAATTCACCCCTCCACTTT.